The subject of this entry is one TCR beta chain. The target of this receptor is not known. Base qualities are not provided; no much larger clone lies one nucleotide away. The library was generated by the immunoSEQ multiplex PCR assay. Genomic DNA from the sorted T-cell subsets was used to amplify and sequence rearranged TCR beta chain products. Per the source publication's procedure: Shannon entropy and Simpson indices were used to measure how diverse the repertoire of productive TCR beta rearrangements was. Clonal expansion was assessed using the summed frequency of the 100 most abundant productive TCR beta clonotypes among total reads. The TRB repertoires were scored with a self-reactivity index that is based on amino acid usage at CDR3beta positions 6 and 7. Repertoire analyses used two-way ANOVA; flow cytometric analyses used Student t or Mann-Whitney tests. TCRdb took over this immuneACCESS table, retaining in-frame rearrangements with V and J assigned. Such tables are incomplete; in checked studies, under half of the missing clones stem from an unresolved V gene, and the remainder is unexplained. That table furnishes V, J and clone size, whereas the DNA furnished D and trimming. A total of about 19,000 clones appear in this sample, about nine tenths of them only once. The top ten clones comprise more than 1.4% of the sample.

These data originate in a study of regulatory and conventional T cells in RAG deficiency (TCRdb year 2017). About the investigation overall: High-throughput TCR beta sequencing was used to compare the diversity and composition of the Treg, conventional CD4+ and CD8+ T cell repertoires of RAG-deficient patients with those of healthy controls.

Before genomic DNA extraction, regulatory T cells were purified from blood as CD4+CD25-high CD127-low cells. Seven or eight healthy control donors served as the comparison group for repertoire analyses. The research as a whole found: RAG-deficient patients showed markedly lower Shannon entropy and higher Simpson indices than control T-cell subpopulations. All patient T-cell subsets had shorter CDR3 lengths; Omenn syndrome patients showed >80% Treg-Tconv repertoire overlap at nucleotide and amino acid level. Some T-cell subset analyses were not done for some subjects. The CD25-high CD127-low cells sorted from Omenn syndrome patients may be peripherally activated cells rather than true Treg cells. Unique TCR beta sequences from Treg cells were about 100-fold fewer in Omenn syndrome and CID/AS patients than controls, versus about 9.9-fold for other subsets.

The sample also formed part of further work on regulatory T cells. As noted in the second study: In the multiplex PCR, 52 forward TRBV primers and 13 reverse TRBJ primers were used, and assay-based and computational corrections were applied for amplification bias. Restricted unique TRB V-J pairs and skewed V and J gene usage were observed in patient repertoires, most markedly in regulatory T cells. Between CD3G-deficient patients and healthy controls, the study compared T-cell receptor beta repertoires in sorted regulatory T cells, conventional CD4+ T cells and CD8+ T cells. Peripheral blood mononuclear cells were isolated by Ficoll density separation. Within the immunoSEQ assay, multiplex PCR amplified rearranged TRB loci from genomic DNA. An Illumina HiSeq platform was used to sequence the TRB amplicons. Custom algorithms error-filtered the raw sequences and aligned the raw sequences to reference gene sequences, after which the immunoSEQ online tools were used for analysis. Frequencies of productive and nonproductive TRB rearrangements were evaluated among both unique and total sequences. Groups were compared by t tests, Mann-Whitney tests or two-way ANOVA performed in Prism software.

Sample: Tregs sorted from blood. The sequence was collected from a human donor in good health.

The sequenced DNA is TGTGCCAGTAGTATTCGGGGCCAGGGGGGGAATCAGCCCCAGCATTTT. Its amino acids are CASSIRGQGGNQPQHF. The rearrangement combines TRBV19 with TRBJ1-5; 7 central bases correspond to TRBD1. Its CDR3 holds 16 amino acids, cysteine through phenylalanine. The only DNA kept is the CDR3, 48 bases in frame from the first base. The germline V gene (reference sequence) yields LNHDA for CDR1 and SQIVND for CDR2. V has 3 bases trimmed and J has 4 bases trimmed; junction bases matching no gene number 9. Reference TRBV19 and TRBJ1-5 genes cover what lies past the CDR3, so the full variable domain is DGGITQSPKYLFRKEGQNVTLSCEQNLNHDAMYWYRQDPGQGLRLIYYSQIVNDFQKGDIAEGYSVSREKKESFPLTVTSAQKNPTAFYLCASSIRGQGGNQPQHFGDGTRLSIL.